The clone carrying this T cell receptor (beta chain) was detected only a few times. This entry is derived from a study of blood T cell repertoires in COVID-19. The overall study: The United States, Italy and Spain were the sources of the acute and convalescent COVID-19 samples. PBMCs, B-cell-depleted T cells, or T cells were the source of the cDNA or gDNA that made up the material.

How the authors handled the data: Amplification with reference gene primers provided the estimates of nucleated cell counts. Generated by immunoSEQ multiplex PCR, the TCRdb table keeps only in-frame clones and is missing some. That table furnishes V, J and clone size, whereas the DNA furnished D and trimming. Found here are fewer than 45,000 clones, just under 80% of them singletons; the top ten hold about 35%. Trimming cost V 4 bases and J 4 bases, with 11 bases left between them. The CDR3 length is 13 residues. The germline CDR1 and CDR2 sequences are SGHDN and FVKESK. The TCR was taken from a man between 60 and 75 years old with acute or convalescent COVID-19. The V call is TRBV14, the J call TRBJ2-7, with a possible D match to TRBD2 (6 bases). The sequencing input was peripheral blood. The CDR3 region is CASSPSGGYEQYF. The CDR3 region has the DNA TGTGCCAGCAGCCCCTCCGGGGGATACGAGCAGTACTTC.